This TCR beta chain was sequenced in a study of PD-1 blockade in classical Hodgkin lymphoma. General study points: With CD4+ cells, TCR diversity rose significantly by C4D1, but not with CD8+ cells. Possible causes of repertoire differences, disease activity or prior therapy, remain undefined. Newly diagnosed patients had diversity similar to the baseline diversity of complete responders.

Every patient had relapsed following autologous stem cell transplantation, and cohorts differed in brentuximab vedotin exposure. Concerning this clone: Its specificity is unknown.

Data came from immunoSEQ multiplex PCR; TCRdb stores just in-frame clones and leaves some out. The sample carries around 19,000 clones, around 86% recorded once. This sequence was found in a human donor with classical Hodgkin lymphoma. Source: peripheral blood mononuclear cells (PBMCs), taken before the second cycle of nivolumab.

CDR3 coding DNA: TGTGCCAGCAGTTCTCAGCCTAACTATGGCTACACCTTC. As protein: CASSSQPNYGYTF. The chain is built from TRBV6-5 and TRBJ1-2, with no clear D. Deletions cut 4 bases from V and 0 bases from J, with 6 bases between. Per germline, CDR1 MNHEY and CDR2 SVGAGI. This CDR3 region has 13 residues.